Listed below are T cell receptor beta chains from one sample, sequenced in a study of metastatic and nonmetastatic thyroid tumors. Via MiXCR, TCRdb re-called the PCR reads. The sample lists 7,500 to 10,000 clones, 35% to 45% seen once, with around a fifth in the top ten. The sequencing input was tumor tissue. These receptor sequences come from a female donor with papillary thyroid cancer or a benign thyroid nodule (not recorded which). Some clones in this sample may be carry-over from other donors' samples. Both conserved end residues are part of each CDR3. A D gene is named only where the DNA matches it firmly. Clone sizes are given selectively: once, few, many, or a class where the clone is expanded.

CATYLRGGKAYNSPLHF	TGTGCCACCTATCTGAGGGGGGGAAAGGCCTATAATTCACCCCTCCACTTT	TRBV24-1	TRBJ1-6	NA	medium-sized
CASSYRVSYEQYF	TGTGCCAGCAGTTACAGGGTTTCCTACGAGCAGTACTTC	TRBV6-2/TRBV6-3	TRBJ2-7	NA	medium-sized
CASSLGRAGPAVIETQYF	TGTGCCAGCAGCTTAGGCAGGGCTGGTCCCGCGGTCATAGAGACCCAGTACTTC	TRBV11-1	TRBJ2-5	NA	NA
CASSYSYRIDTQYF	TGTGCCAGCAGCTACAGCTATCGGATAGATACGCAGTATTTT	TRBV6-5	TRBJ2-3	NA	NA
CASILGGPTDTQYF	TGTGCCAGCATCCTCGGTGGTCCCACAGATACGCAGTATTTT	TRBV2	TRBJ2-3	NA	NA
CASSLGSNQPQHF	TGTGCCAGCAGTTTAGGGAGTAATCAGCCCCAGCATTTT	TRBV27	TRBJ1-5	NA	medium-sized
CASSPEDPRYEQYF	TGTGCCAGCTCACCTGAGGACCCAAGGTACGAGCAGTACTTC	TRBV18	TRBJ2-7	NA	once
CASRHPGQGMDQPQHF	TGTGCCAGTAGACACCCGGGACAGGGGATGGACCAGCCCCAGCATTTT	TRBV19	TRBJ1-5	TRBD1	large
CASSLTRTGGTEAFF	TGTGCCAGCAGCTTAACCAGGACAGGGGGCACTGAAGCTTTCTTT	TRBV7-9	TRBJ1-1	TRBD1	NA
CAWSALGTGGAGELFF	TGTGCCTGGAGTGCCCTGGGGACAGGGGGGGCCGGGGAGCTGTTTTTT	TRBV30	TRBJ2-2	TRBD1	medium-sized
CASSPLPDMGNTEAFF	TGTGCCAGCAGTCCACTCCCTGATATGGGGAACACTGAAGCTTTCTTT	TRBV28	TRBJ1-1	NA	NA
CASRKGGPSYNEQFF	TGTGCCAGCAGGAAAGGGGGGCCATCCTACAATGAGCAGTTCTTC	TRBV27	TRBJ2-1	NA	few
CASSRYEQYF	TGTGCCAGCAGCAGATACGAGCAGTACTTC	TRBV11-2	TRBJ2-7	NA	NA
CAWSVGGERNYNEQFF	TGTGCCTGGAGTGTAGGAGGCGAGCGGAACTACAATGAGCAGTTCTTC	TRBV30	TRBJ2-1	NA	NA
CASSPPGQGQEKLFF	TGTGCCAGCTCACCACCTGGACAGGGGCAGGAAAAACTGTTTTTT	TRBV18	TRBJ1-4	TRBD1	NA
CASSLRQGGTGELFF	TGTGCCAGCAGCTTACGGCAGGGGGGCACCGGGGAGCTGTTTTTT	TRBV11-1	TRBJ2-2	NA	NA
CSATTNEGRGEQFF	TGCAGTGCCACCACCAATGAGGGGAGGGGTGAGCAGTTCTTC	TRBV20-1	TRBJ2-1	TRBD2	NA